The rows below give T cell receptor beta chains drawn from one sample of a study of blood T cell repertoires in COVID-19. This table comes from immunoSEQ multiplex PCR, and its TCRdb copy is limited to in-frame clones, with some not included. The table lists approximately 160,000 clones, less than 90% of them singletons. The sequenced sample consisted of PBMCs or T cells enriched from blood (not recorded which). The receptor set was obtained from a woman aged 45-65 years who had recovered from COVID-19. Both conserved end residues are part of each CDR3. Fields, in order: D gene, V gene, J gene, CDR3 DNA, CDR3 protein. D genes are given only for firm matches.

d_call: TRBD1; v_call: TRBV4-2; j_call: TRBJ2-2; cdr3_nt: TGTGCCAGCAGCCAAGTTTCGACAGGGGCAGCCGGGGAGCTGTTTTTT; cdr3_aa: CASSQVSTGAAGELFF
d_call: -; v_call: TRBV14; j_call: TRBJ2-5; cdr3_nt: TGTGCCAGCAGCCGGAGATACCAAGAGACCCAGTACTTC; cdr3_aa: CASSRRYQETQYF
d_call: -; v_call: TRBV6-5; j_call: TRBJ1-5; cdr3_nt: TGTGCCAGCAGAAACAGAGACTATAGCAATCAGCCCCAGCATTTT; cdr3_aa: CASRNRDYSNQPQHF
d_call: -; v_call: TRBV9; j_call: TRBJ1-2; cdr3_nt: TGTGCCAGCAGCGTAGACGGCTATGGCTACACCTTC; cdr3_aa: CASSVDGYGYTF
d_call: -; v_call: TRBV19; j_call: TRBJ2-5; cdr3_nt: TGTGCCAGTAGTGAGCAGGATGGGGCTCGGGAGACCCAGTACTTC; cdr3_aa: CASSEQDGARETQYF
d_call: -; v_call: TRBV28; j_call: TRBJ2-7; cdr3_nt: TGTGCCAGCAGACCCGGGACTTCGATCGAGCAGTACTTC; cdr3_aa: CASRPGTSIEQYF
d_call: TRBD1; v_call: TRBV4-3; j_call: TRBJ1-3; cdr3_nt: TGCGCCAGCAGCCAAGATCTCTTGGGGACAGGGAAAGGAAACACCATATATTTT; cdr3_aa: CASSQDLLGTGKGNTIYF
d_call: -; v_call: TRBV7-8; j_call: TRBJ2-2; cdr3_nt: TGTGCCAGCAGCACAGGGTATGCCGGGGAGCTGTTTTTT; cdr3_aa: CASSTGYAGELFF
d_call: -; v_call: TRBV12-3/TRBV12-4; j_call: TRBJ1-1; cdr3_nt: TGTGCCAGCAGTTTATCAGAGAACACTGAAGCTTTCTTT; cdr3_aa: CASSLSENTEAFF
d_call: TRBD1; v_call: TRBV18; j_call: TRBJ1-2; cdr3_nt: TGTGCCAGCTCAAACCGACAGGGTACCAGTAACTATGGCTACACCTTC; cdr3_aa: CASSNRQGTSNYGYTF